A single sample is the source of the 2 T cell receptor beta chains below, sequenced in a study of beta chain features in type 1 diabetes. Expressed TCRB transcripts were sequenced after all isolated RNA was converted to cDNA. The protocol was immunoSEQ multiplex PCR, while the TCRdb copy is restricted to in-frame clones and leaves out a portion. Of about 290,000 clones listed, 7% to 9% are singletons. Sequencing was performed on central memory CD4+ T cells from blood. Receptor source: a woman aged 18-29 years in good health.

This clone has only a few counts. In DNA form, the CDR3 reads TGCAGCGTCCTCGAAGGGGTCGGCGATACGCAGTATTTT. Its protein product is CSVLEGVGDTQYF. The V gene is TRBV29-1, the J gene TRBJ2-3; D possibly corresponds to TRBD1 (5 bases). The CDR3 consists of 13 residues. CDR1 and CDR2 (germline): SQVTM, ANQGSEA. V lost 6 bases, J lost 6 bases, and 16 bases lay in between.

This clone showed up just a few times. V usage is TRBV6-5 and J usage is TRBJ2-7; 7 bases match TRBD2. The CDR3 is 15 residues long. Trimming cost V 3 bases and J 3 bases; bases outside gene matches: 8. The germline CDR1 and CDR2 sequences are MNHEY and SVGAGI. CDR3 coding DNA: TGTGCCAGCAGTTATGGGGGACTAATAGGCTACGAGCAGTACTTC. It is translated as CASSYGGLIGYEQYF.